These 20 T cell receptor beta chains were all obtained from the same sample, sequenced in a study of blood T cell repertoires in COVID-19. Profiled with immunoSEQ multiplex PCR; TCRdb holds only in-frame clones, not every one. The sample records roughly 200,000 clones, 80% to 90% being singletons. The sample taken for sequencing was PBMCs or T cells enriched from blood (not recorded which). The receptor source for this set is a woman aged 25 to 39 who had been exposed to COVID-19.

The chain has TRBV10-3 and TRBJ1-1, with a weak D call TRBD1 (6 bases). There are 12 residues in the CDR3. Germline V CDR1 and CDR2: ENHRY, SYGVKD. Trimming removed 6 bases at V and 1 base at J, with 6 bases between. This chain's CDR3 is CAIRQGNTEAFF. In DNA form, the CDR3 reads TGTGCCATCAGACAGGGGAACACTGAAGCTTTCTTT.

The J gene is TRBJ2-5, the V gene TRBV5-8, with 13 bases fitting TRBD2. This CDR3 is built from 15 residues. Germline assignment: CDR1 SGHTS and CDR2 YDEGEE. Losses at the gene ends were 3 bases for V and 4 bases for J; bases not matched to a gene: 3. The CDR3 DNA is TGTGCCAGCAGCTCGGGACTAGCGGGGAGAGAGACCCAGTACTTC. Translation gives CASSSGLAGRETQYF.

This chain connects TRBV5-1 to TRBJ1-5; weak D call: TRBD1 (6 bases). The germline V and J ends were trimmed by 4 bases and 7 bases, with 12 bases remaining between them. The CDR3 is 13 residues long. In germline, CDR1 is SGHRS, CDR2 YFSETQ. CDR3 sequence: CASSQGLGQPQHF. The CDR3 coding sequence is TGCGCCAGCAGCCAGGGGTTGGGACAGCCCCAGCATTTT. Full variable domain (outside the CDR3, taken from reference TRBV5-1 and TRBJ1-5): KAGVTQTPRYLIKTRGQQVTLSCSPISGHRSVSWYQQTPGQGLQFLFEYFSETQRNKGNFPGRFSGRQFSNSRSEMNVSTLELGDSALYLCASSQGLGQPQHFGDGTRLSIL.

The chain couples TRBV28 to TRBJ2-3; 14 nucleotides line up with TRBD2. Germline V gives CDR1 MDHEN, CDR2 SYDVKM. The ends lost 6 bases at V and 7 bases at J; junction bases unmatched: 6. The CDR3 is 15 residues long. DNA of the CDR3: TGTGCCAGCAGCTCGACTAGCGGGGGGGCATATACGCAGTATTTT. This translates into CASSSTSGGAYTQYF. Full variable domain (outside the CDR3, taken from reference TRBV28 and TRBJ2-3): DVKVTQSSRYLVKRTGEKVFLECVQDMDHENMFWYRQDPGLGLRLIYFSYDVKMKEKGDIPEGYSVSREKKERFSLILESASTNQTSMYLCASSSTSGGAYTQYFGPGTRLTVL.

This clone was counted a few times. CDR3 region: CATSVFPRTDVNTEAFF. The DNA of the CDR3 is TGTGCCACCAGTGTATTTCCTCGGACAGATGTGAACACTGAAGCTTTCTTT. V is TRBV24-1 and J is TRBJ1-1; D may be TRBD1 (6 bases). CDR3 size: 17 residues. Germline-derived CDR1 and CDR2 are KGHDR and SFDVKD. Trimming removed 5 bases at V and 0 bases at J, with 18 bases between.

The V and J genes are TRBV25-1 and TRBJ1-2; 10 positions agree with TRBD1. The junction had 7 bases not matched to a gene; V was cut back by 4 bases and J by 2 bases. Germline loops: CDR1 MGHDK, CDR2 SYGVNS. The CDR3 sequence is 16 residues long. The CDR3 is CASSANPGQGNYGYTF. As DNA, the CDR3 is TGTGCCAGCAGTGCAAACCCGGGACAGGGGAACTATGGCTACACCTTC.

This clone came up a few times. The CDR3 DNA is TGTGCCAGCAGCCTGGGACAGGGGCGGGGAGGCACTGAAGCTTTCTTT. It encodes CASSLGQGRGGTEAFF. The V gene is TRBV11-3, the J gene TRBJ1-1, with 10 bases matching TRBD1. The V and J ends lost 5 bases and 4 bases, in that order; junction bases with no gene match: 10. The CDR3 covers 16 residues. Germline CDR1 SGHNT, CDR2 YENEEA.

The chain carries TRBV5-4 and TRBJ1-1; D call uncertain. V was shortened by 5 bases and J by 4 bases, with 12 bases between the two germline ends. CDR3 size: 13 residues. Germline V gene sequence: CDR1 SGHNT, CDR2 YYREEE (reference sequence). CDR3 loop: CASRQREGTEAFF. The DNA of the CDR3 is TGTGCCAGCAGGCAACGTGAGGGCACTGAAGCTTTCTTT.

This clone has just a few counts. The chain joins TRBV19 to TRBJ2-7, with D perhaps matching TRBD2 (5 bases). The CDR3 sequence is 12 residues long. V was shortened by 5 bases and J by 3 bases, with 8 bases between the two germline ends. Germline-derived CDR1 and CDR2 are LNHDA and SQIVND (reference sequence). The CDR3 sequence is CASSREGYEQYF. The DNA for the CDR3 is TGTGCCAGTAGTCGTGAGGGCTACGAGCAGTACTTC.

The rearrangement links TRBV7-3 to TRBJ1-2, with no clear D. The germline gives CDR1 SGHTA, CDR2 FQGTGA. V was pared by 2 bases and J by 6 bases, with 10 bases between. The CDR3 has 13 amino acids. The CDR3 nucleotides read TGTGCCAGCAGCTTAGGCCAAGCGGATGGCTACACCTTC. It yields the protein CASSLGQADGYTF.

V is TRBV2 and J is TRBJ2-5, with TRBD2 matching 13 bases. V trimming: 2 bases; J trimming: 3 bases; junction bases outside the gene matches: 0. Germline CDR1 and CDR2: SNHLY and FYNNEI. This CDR3 comprises 15 residues. The CDR3 DNA follows: TGTGCCAGCAGTGAAACTAGCGGGGGGGAAGAGACCCAGTACTTC. This gives the protein CASSETSGGEETQYF.

The chain is built from TRBV6-5 and TRBJ1-2, with a weak D call TRBD1 (6 bases). The CDR3 spans 14 residues. Germline V gene sequence: CDR1 MNHEY, CDR2 SVGAGI. The germline V and J ends were trimmed by 2 bases and 4 bases, with 11 bases remaining between them. CDR3 coding DNA: TGTGCCAGCAGTTACGGTCAGGGGCTCTATGGCTACACCTTC. As protein: CASSYGQGLYGYTF.

With respect to this clone: One end of the junction is discordant with germline, which a read error may explain. The chain joins TRBV15 to TRBJ1-6, with a tentative D call TRBD1 (6 bases). Germline V gene data show CDR1 as LNHNV and CDR2 as YYDKDF (reference sequence). CDR3 size: 15 residues. The CDR3 protein is CATKGDSSYNSPLHF. CDR3 sequence (DNA): TGTGCCACCAAGGGGGATTCTTCCTACAATTCACCCCTCCACTTT.

This chain connects TRBV3-1 (or the pseudogene TRBV3-2) to TRBJ2-7; 9 bases are a match to TRBD2. In germline, CDR1 is LGHDT, CDR2 YNNKEL (reference sequence). The CDR3 is made up of 11 amino acids. V gave up 8 bases and J gave up 7 bases; unmatched junction bases: 3. The CDR3 protein is CASAAGGEQYF. The DNA of the CDR3 is TGTGCCAGCGCGGCGGGAGGGGAGCAGTACTTC.

This rearrangement joins TRBV7-3 to TRBJ2-6; TRBD1 might be the D (6 bases). CDR1 and CDR2 (germline): SGHTA, FQGTGA. V lost 3 bases, J lost 4 bases, and 13 bases lay in between. The CDR3 has 16 residues. In DNA form, the CDR3 reads TGTGCCAGCAGCTTTGGTTCAGGGGCCGGGGCCAACGTCCTGACTTTC. It encodes CASSFGSGAGANVLTF.

This chain connects TRBV6-6 to TRBJ2-2; D is possibly TRBD2 (6 bases). The germline CDR1 and CDR2 sequences are MNHNY and SVGAGI (reference sequence). V lost 5 bases, J lost 4 bases, and 20 bases lay in between. This CDR3 spans 17 amino acids. The DNA for the CDR3 is TGTGCCAGCAGTCATGGAGCGGAGGGGATCAGCACCGGGGAGCTGTTTTTT. Amino acid sequence: CASSHGAEGISTGELFF.

This chain links TRBV24-1 with TRBJ1-2, with D possibly matching TRBD1 (6 bases). The CDR3 is 13 residues long. V was clipped by 4 bases and J by 8 bases, with 13 bases between them. Per germline, CDR1 KGHDR and CDR2 SFDVKD. In DNA form, the CDR3 reads TGTGCCACCAGTGACCGGGACACGCAGGGCTACACCTTC. Translated, it gives CATSDRDTQGYTF.

CDR3 residues: CASSVASGGYGYTF. The DNA for the CDR3 is TGTGCCAGCAGCGTAGCCTCGGGGGGATATGGCTACACCTTC. The rearrangement joins TRBV9 to TRBJ1-2; D is perhaps TRBD1 (5 bases). Looked up from germline, CDR1 is SGDLS and CDR2 is YYNGEE. CDR3 length: 14 residues. Trimming shortened V by 0 bases and J by 5 bases, and 11 bases separated the two germline ends.

The V and J genes are TRBV5-1 and TRBJ1-4; perhaps TRBD1 as D (5 bases). The V gene's germline CDR1 is SGHRS and CDR2 YFSETQ. The CDR3 is made up of 14 amino acids. Between the trimmed V and J ends, which lost 0 bases and 7 bases, there was a span of 10 bases. The CDR3 loop is CASSLEGVGEKLFF. Written as DNA, the CDR3 is TGCGCCAGCAGCTTGGAAGGGGTGGGTGAAAAACTGTTTTTT.

V is TRBV7-2 and J is TRBJ2-7; tentative D call: TRBD2 (5 bases). V shed 3 bases and J shed 6 bases, with 18 bases lying between them. The CDR3 runs 15 residues. The germline V gene has CDR1 SGHTA and CDR2 FQGNSA. The CDR3 DNA sequence: TGTGCCAGCAGCTTCCAGACATTGTCTGGAGGCGAGCAGTACTTC. As protein: CASSFQTLSGGEQYF. The variable domain in full, completed from reference TRBV7-2 and TRBJ2-7, reads GAGVSQSPSNKVTEKGKDVELRCDPISGHTALYWYRQSLGQGLEFLIYFQGNSAPDKSGLPSDRFSAERTGGSVSTLTIQRTQQEDSAVYLCASSFQTLSGGEQYFGPGTRLTVT.